This entry lists 29 T cell receptor beta chains sequenced from one sample in a study of blood T cell repertoires in COVID-19. Sequenced by immunoSEQ multiplex PCR; TCRdb stores in-frame clones only, minus some. Of a few hundred thousand clones detected, just under 90% appear once; the ten largest clones hold 11%. Material: peripheral blood. The source of these receptors is a woman aged 25-40 years with COVID-19, enrolled during active disease.

The chain is built from TRBV6-5 and TRBJ2-7; 11 bases map to TRBD2. V trimming: 7 bases; J trimming: 3 bases; junction bases outside the gene matches: 8. CDR3 size: 15 residues. Germline V gives CDR1 MNHEY, CDR2 SVGAGI. The CDR3 DNA sequence: TGTGCCAGCACTCCCACTAGCGGGGGCCTCTACGAGCAGTACTTC. It is translated as CASTPTSGGLYEQYF.

The genes are TRBV10-3 and TRBJ1-1; no definite D call. This CDR3 comprises 13 residues. V shed 2 bases and J shed 4 bases, with 8 bases lying between them. Germline V gene data show CDR1 as ENHRY and CDR2 as SYGVKD. The chain's CDR3 is CAISEGRGTEAFF. As DNA, the CDR3 is TGTGCCATCAGTGAGGGGAGAGGCACTGAAGCTTTCTTT.

The chain recombines TRBV5-1 with TRBJ1-1, with D maybe TRBD1 (6 bases). Germline V gene lookup returns CDR1 SGHRS and CDR2 YFSETQ. This CDR3 contains 14 residues. With 2 bases removed from V and 0 bases from J, the gap between germline ends came to 8 bases. CDR3 amino acids: CASSFQGLNTEAFF. The DNA for the CDR3 is TGCGCCAGCAGCTTTCAGGGGTTGAACACTGAAGCTTTCTTT.

The rearrangement joins TRBV2 to TRBJ2-3; D unresolved. This CDR3 region has 11 residues. Germline CDR1 reads SNHLY; CDR2 reads FYNNEI. Trimming left V 8 bases short and J 6 bases short, with 9 bases between. The CDR3 reads CASRVDDTQYF. CDR3 coding DNA: TGTGCCAGCCGTGTAGATGATACGCAGTATTTT.

Concerning this clone itself: Different DNA sequences within this sample yield the same CDR3. V and J are TRBV6-1 and TRBJ1-2; D unclear. Germline values: CDR1 MNHNS, CDR2 SASEGT. The CDR3 spans 13 residues. Trimming took off 1 base at V and 7 bases at J, with 10 bases between the two ends. DNA for the CDR3: TGTGCCAGCAGTGAAGTAACTGGGAGTGGCTACACCTTC. Protein sequence: CASSEVTGSGYTF.

This chain connects TRBV5-1 to TRBJ2-1; 10 bases are a match to TRBD2. Germline CDR1 and CDR2: SGHRS and YFSETQ. V was pared by 0 bases and J by 8 bases, with 11 bases of the junction left unmatched. There are 17 residues in the CDR3. CDR3 nucleotides: TGCGCCAGCAGCTTGGCCGCGGGTAGCGGGGGGAAATATGAGCAGTTCTTC. Protein product: CASSLAAGSGGKYEQFF.

The chain links TRBV5-4 to TRBJ2-2; 13 bases line up with TRBD2. Germline assignment: CDR1 SGHNT and CDR2 YYREEE (reference sequence). Trimming removed 4 bases from V and 7 bases from J; junction bases left unmatched: 7. The CDR3 sequence is 16 residues long. In nucleotides, the CDR3 is TGTGCCAGCAGCCTGACTAGCGGGGGGATGGGCGGGGAGCTGTTTTTT. This codes for CASSLTSGGMGGELFF. Filled out from reference TRBV5-4 and TRBJ2-2, the complete variable domain reads ETGVTQSPTHLIKTRGQQVTLRCSSQSGHNTVSWYQQALGQGPQFIFQYYREEENGRGNFPPRFSGLQFPNYSSELNVNALELDDSALYLCASSLTSGGMGGELFFGEGSRLTVL.

The genes are TRBV12-5 and TRBJ1-5; 8 positions agree with TRBD1. This CDR3 spans 16 amino acids. The V gene's germline CDR1 is LGHNT and CDR2 FRNRAP. Losses at the gene ends were 2 bases for V and 1 base for J; bases not matched to a gene: 4. The CDR3 coding sequence is TGTGCTAGTGGTTTGAACAGGGGGTTGAGCAATCAGCCCCAGCATTTT. Amino acids: CASGLNRGLSNQPQHF.

The gene calls are TRBV7-2 and TRBJ1-5; D remains unclear. This CDR3 is 16 amino acids long. V was clipped by 1 base and J by 0 bases, with 10 bases between them. Germline V CDR1 and CDR2: SGHTA, FQGNSA. The DNA of the CDR3 is TGTGCCAGCAGCTTAGAGAACCAGGTTAGCAATCAGCCCCAGCATTTT. Translated, it gives CASSLENQVSNQPQHF.

This sequence joins TRBV2 and TRBJ2-4; the match to TRBD2 covers 11 bases. The CDR3 runs to 17 residues. Germline loops: CDR1 SNHLY, CDR2 FYNNEI. J was trimmed by 7 bases and V by 4 bases; bases with no gene match: 12. In DNA, the CDR3 is TGTGCCAGCAGTGCTCTAGCGGGGGGTCCCCTAGTTAACATTCAGTACTTC. Amino acid sequence: CASSALAGGPLVNIQYF.

V gene TRBV27 combines with J gene TRBJ2-1; a possible D gene is TRBD2 (6 bases). Trimming took 3 bases from V and 4 from J, leaving 10 bases between them. This CDR3 contains 14 residues. The germline V gene has CDR1 MNHEY and CDR2 SMNVEV (reference sequence). In nucleotides, the CDR3 is TGTGCCAGCAGTTTTGGGGGGATTTACAATGAGCAGTTCTTC. It yields the protein CASSFGGIYNEQFF.

V usage is TRBV11-3 and J usage is TRBJ2-2; possible D gene TRBD2, 6 bases. This CDR3 is 17 amino acids long. Looked up from germline, CDR1 is SGHNT and CDR2 is YENEEA. V shed 5 bases and J shed 2 bases, with 18 bases lying between them. The CDR3 region is CASSPAPRGLNTGELFF. Here the CDR3 DNA reads TGTGCCAGCAGCCCCGCGCCGCGGGGCTTAAACACCGGGGAGCTGTTTTTT.

This clone was recorded only once. The chain has TRBV10-3 and TRBJ2-7; 11 bases are shared with TRBD2. The CDR3 length is 16 residues. The germline CDR1 and CDR2 sequences are ENHRY and SYGVKD. The ends lost 0 bases at V and 3 bases at J; junction bases unmatched: 4. The CDR3 region has the DNA TGTGCCATCAGTGAGTCGTTAGCGGGGGGGATCTACGAGCAGTACTTC. Its translation: CAISESLAGGIYEQYF.

This clone has just one count. CDR3 DNA sequence: TGTGCCAGTGCCCTTTTTCATTCCAGGGGCCAAGAGACCCAGTACTTC. It specifies CASALFHSRGQETQYF. The chain combines TRBV19 with TRBJ2-5; tentative D call: TRBD1 (6 bases). Germline values: CDR1 LNHDA, CDR2 SQIVND (reference sequence). V lost 8 bases, J lost 1 base, and 20 bases lay in between. The length of the CDR3 is 16 residues.

This clone has a single count. V usage is TRBV4-1 and J usage is TRBJ1-6; TRBD1 is a possible D gene (6 bases). This CDR3 is built from 15 residues. Between the trimmed V and J ends, which lost 2 bases and 6 bases, there was a span of 11 bases. CDR1 is MGHRA, CDR2 YSYEKL, per germline. The CDR3 region is CASSQRDTVNSPLHF. The CDR3 DNA is TGCGCCAGCAGCCAACGGGACACCGTTAATTCACCCCTCCACTTT.

The CDR3 nucleotides are TGTGCCAGCAGTTTTCGGGACAGAATTAACTATGGCTACACCTTC. Translated: CASSFRDRINYGYTF. The V call is TRBV28, the J call TRBJ1-2; 7 nucleotides agree with TRBD1. The junction had 5 bases not matched to a gene; V was cut back by 3 bases and J by 1 base. The V gene's germline CDR1 is MDHEN and CDR2 SYDVKM. This CDR3 has 15 residues.

The chain employs TRBV11-2 and TRBJ1-1, with D maybe TRBD1 (5 bases). The CDR3 is made up of 15 amino acids. Between the trimmed V and J ends, which lost 1 base and 2 bases, there was a span of 11 bases. Germline values: CDR1 SGHAT, CDR2 FQNNGV. The CDR3, as DNA: TGTGCCAGCAGCTTAGTGGGGCGGAAAAACACTGAAGCTTTCTTT. Amino acid sequence: CASSLVGRKNTEAFF. Full variable domain (rest looked up from reference TRBV11-2 and TRBJ1-1): EAGVAQSPRYKIIEKRQSVAFWCNPISGHATLYWYQQILGQGPKLLIQFQNNGVVDDSQLPKDRFSAERLKGVDSTLKIQPAKLEDSAVYLCASSLVGRKNTEAFFGQGTRLTVV.

The chain has TRBV12-3 or TRBV12-4 and TRBJ1-2; D is unresolved. CDR3 length: 13 residues. The germline V and J ends were trimmed by 6 bases and 8 bases, with 16 bases remaining between them. In DNA form, the CDR3 reads TGTGCCAGCAGACCCGGGGAACGGGAGGGCTACACCTTC. The encoded protein is CASRPGEREGYTF.

The chain has TRBV24-1 and TRBJ2-7; the D is unclear. Germline CDR1 is KGHDR and CDR2 is SFDVKD. The CDR3 contains 13 residues. Trimming shortened V by 4 bases and J by 4 bases, and 10 bases separated the two germline ends. The DNA of the CDR3 is TGTGCCACCAGTGACGCACGGAGTTACGAGCAGTACTTC. This gives the protein CATSDARSYEQYF.

V usage is TRBV12-3 or TRBV12-4 and J usage is TRBJ1-2; 7 bases agree with TRBD1. Germline trimming cut 7 bases from V and 4 bases from J; bases unmatched to any gene: 6. The CDR3 contains 13 residues. The CDR3 reads CASTPDRSYGYTF. The CDR3 DNA sequence: TGTGCCAGCACCCCGGACAGGAGCTATGGCTACACCTTC.

V and J are TRBV9 and TRBJ1-5, with D tentatively TRBD1 (5 bases). This CDR3 contains 14 residues. Per germline, CDR1 SGDLS and CDR2 YYNGEE. Trimming pared 3 bases from V and 5 bases from J, leaving 12 bases between. The CDR3 nucleotides are TGTGCCAGCAGCGCCCGCAGGGAGGATCAGCCCCAGCATTTT. It is translated as CASSARREDQPQHF.

This chain connects TRBV10-1 to TRBJ2-2; the D is unclear. The CDR3 totals 12 residues. V gave up 5 bases and J gave up 5 bases, with 6 bases separating them. Germline CDR1 reads WNHNN; CDR2 reads SYGVQD (reference sequence). The CDR3 DNA reads TGCGCCAGCAGTCACACGACCGGGGAGCTGTTTTTT. This gives the protein CASSHTTGELFF.

This chain uses TRBV5-1 with TRBJ1-6, with TRBD1 identical over 8 bases. The germline CDR1 and CDR2 sequences are SGHRS and YFSETQ. This CDR3 has 17 residues. The ends lost 4 bases at V and 8 bases at J; junction bases unmatched: 14. The DNA of the CDR3 is TGCGCCAGCAGCCCCCCCGACACAGGGGGGGTTGATTCACCCCTCCACTTT. This codes for CASSPPDTGGVDSPLHF.

The chain joins TRBV7-9 to TRBJ1-5; D perhaps matches TRBD1 (6 bases). The CDR3 consists of 16 residues. The V and J ends lost 2 bases and 0 bases respectively, with 11 bases between them. The germline CDR1 and CDR2 sequences are SEHNR and FQNEAQ (reference sequence). This chain's CDR3 is CASSLSGGPSNQPQHF. CDR3 DNA: TGTGCCAGCAGCTTATCCGGGGGGCCTAGCAATCAGCCCCAGCATTTT.

The genes are TRBV24-1 and TRBJ2-1, with 12 bases identical to TRBD2. The CDR3 is 17 amino acids. V was pared by 2 bases and J by 9 bases, with 10 bases of the junction left unmatched. Germline CDR1 and CDR2: KGHDR and SFDVKD. CDR3: CATSDYRPSGGVGEQFF. The CDR3 coding sequence is TGTGCCACCAGTGATTATAGGCCTAGCGGGGGGGTGGGTGAGCAGTTCTTC.

V gene TRBV5-1 combines with J gene TRBJ1-2; D call uncertain. Between the trimmed V and J ends, which lost 4 bases and 7 bases, there was a span of 11 bases. Germline-derived CDR1 and CDR2 are SGHRS and YFSETQ. This CDR3 contains 12 residues. The CDR3 is CASSPLAGGYTF. In DNA, the CDR3 is TGCGCCAGCAGCCCGCTTGCGGGTGGCTACACCTTC.

This clone was detected once. This chain uses TRBV5-1 with TRBJ1-4; the D gene is possibly TRBD1 (6 bases). The CDR3 consists of 16 residues. Germline loops: CDR1 SGHRS, CDR2 YFSETQ. V lost 4 bases, J lost 5 bases, and 18 bases lay in between. CDR3 amino acids: CASSPRGGGSNEKLFF. CDR3 coding DNA: TGCGCCAGCAGCCCCAGAGGGGGGGGGAGCAATGAAAAACTGTTTTTT.

CDR3 sequence reads: CASGGQGLSGYTF. The CDR3 DNA is TGTGCCAGCGGGGGACAGGGGCTAAGTGGCTACACCTTC. The chain couples TRBV6-5 to TRBJ1-2; 10 nucleotides align to TRBD1. This CDR3 contains 13 residues. CDR1 MNHEY and CDR2 SVGAGI come from the germline V gene. V gave up 8 bases and J gave up 7 bases; unmatched junction bases: 7.

The J gene is TRBJ2-7, the V gene TRBV3-1 (or the pseudogene TRBV3-2); possible D gene TRBD2, 5 bases. Trimming cost V 0 bases and J 9 bases, with 6 bases left between them. Germline CDR1 reads LGHDT; CDR2 reads YNNKEL (reference sequence). This CDR3 region has 11 residues. The CDR3 DNA follows: TGTGCCAGCAGCCAAGATAGCGTGCAGTACTTC. It is translated as CASSQDSVQYF.